The 23 T cell receptor beta chains below come from one sample, sequenced in a study of tissue T cells after allogeneic stem cell transplantation (dated by TCRdb to between 2021 and 2022). The library relied on the immunoSEQ multiplex PCR assay. The clones in this table, taken by TCRdb from immuneACCESS, are in-frame only. Not every clone is retained; where verified, under half of the shortfall comes from an unresolved V gene, and the cause of the rest is unknown. The sample has tens of thousands of clones on record, around 90% of them singletons. The leading ten clones occupy about 3.8% of the sample. In light of the paper, this sample's time point label describes: recipient (host-origin) PBMCs collected before allo-HCT. The material sequenced was blood, taken before transplantation. These receptor sequences come from a woman aged 40-69 years who later had graft-versus-host disease after an allogeneic stem cell transplant.

V usage is TRBV6-1 and J usage is TRBJ2-7; 8 nucleotides align to TRBD1. J was trimmed by 5 bases and V by 3 bases; bases with no gene match: 3. The CDR3 consists of 13 residues. Germline lookup yields CDR1 MNHNS and CDR2 SASEGT. The DNA of the CDR3 is TGTGCCAGCAGTGAGACGGACAGGGACGAGCAGTACTTC. The encoded protein is CASSETDRDEQYF.

The chain recombines TRBV27 with TRBJ1-5; D call uncertain. The germline V and J ends were trimmed by 2 bases and 3 bases, with 5 bases remaining between them. This CDR3 has 13 residues. The germline CDR1 and CDR2 sequences are MNHEY and SMNVEV (reference sequence). DNA of the CDR3: TGTGCCAGCAGTTTAGGAGCCAATCAGCCCCAGCATTTT. This codes for CASSLGANQPQHF.

The chain joins TRBV2 to TRBJ2-7, with 7 positions matching TRBD2. The V gene's germline CDR1 is SNHLY and CDR2 FYNNEI. This CDR3 contains 16 residues. V gave up 0 bases and J gave up 4 bases; unmatched junction bases: 9. CDR3 sequence reads: CASSEALGLVWYEQYF. CDR3 in DNA: TGTGCCAGCAGTGAAGCGCTCGGACTAGTGTGGTACGAGCAGTACTTC.

The chain combines TRBV18 with TRBJ1-2; the match to TRBD1 covers 10 bases. This CDR3 is 14 amino acids long. Unmatched junction bases numbered 9, after V lost 8 bases and J lost 6 bases. Germline V gene data show CDR1 as KGHSH and CDR2 as LQKENI. CDR3: CASQPSGTGDGYTF. The CDR3 nucleotides are TGTGCCAGCCAACCATCCGGGACAGGGGATGGCTACACCTTC.

The rearrangement joins TRBV7-9 to TRBJ1-1; possibly TRBD1 for D (6 bases). The length of the CDR3 is 15 residues. V was pared by 3 bases and J by 0 bases, with 11 bases between. Germline V CDR1 and CDR2: SEHNR, FQNEAQ (reference sequence). Here the CDR3 reads CASSFGQMMNTEAFF. DNA of the CDR3: TGTGCCAGCAGCTTCGGACAGATGATGAACACTGAAGCTTTCTTT.

The rearrangement uses TRBV19 and TRBJ2-1; TRBD2 matches 11 bases. The CDR3 length is 15 residues. V lost 4 bases and J lost 9; bases outside the gene matches: 8. The germline V gene has CDR1 LNHDA and CDR2 SQIVND (reference sequence). CDR3 sequence: CASSTPTSGSFEQFF. CDR3 DNA sequence: TGTGCCAGTAGTACACCAACTAGCGGGAGTTTTGAGCAGTTCTTC.

V is TRBV11-1 and J is TRBJ2-5; the D gene is possibly TRBD2 (5 bases). V was pared by 3 bases and J by 5 bases, with 7 bases between. The CDR3 runs 12 residues. CDR1 and CDR2 (germline): SGHAT, FQDESV (reference sequence). CDR3 in amino acids: CASSFSSETQYF. Written as DNA, the CDR3 is TGTGCCAGCAGCTTCTCTAGCGAGACCCAGTACTTC.

The chain carries TRBV19 and TRBJ1-4, with D tentatively TRBD1 (5 bases). The CDR3 runs to 14 residues. Germline V CDR1 and CDR2: LNHDA, SQIVND (reference sequence). V was trimmed by 5 bases and J by 3 bases, leaving 10 bases between them. The CDR3 coding sequence is TGTGCCAGTAGTGCACAGGCTGCTAATGAAAAACTGTTTTTT. Translation gives CASSAQAANEKLFF.

The rearrangement uses TRBV5-5 and TRBJ1-6; TRBD1 matches 7 bases. CDR3 size: 15 residues. The junction had 5 bases not matched to a gene; V was cut back by 4 bases and J by 4 bases. Germline V gene sequence: CDR1 SGHKS, CDR2 YYEKEE (reference sequence). CDR3: CASSRTGMYNSPLHF. Written as DNA, the CDR3 is TGTGCCAGCAGCCGGACAGGAATGTATAATTCACCCCTCCACTTT.

This chain links TRBV15 with TRBJ1-4, with 7 bases fitting TRBD1. V dropped 1 base and J dropped 8; count of bases not matched to a gene: 7. The CDR3 has 15 residues. Germline V lookup: CDR1 LNHNV, CDR2 YYDKDF (reference sequence). CDR3 DNA: TGTGCCACCAGCAGAGTTGGACAGGTCTGGGAAAAACTGTTTTTT. This gives the protein CATSRVGQVWEKLFF.

V gene TRBV9 combines with J gene TRBJ2-7; a possible D gene is TRBD1 (7 bases). Germline V gene sequence: CDR1 SGDLS, CDR2 YYNGEE. This CDR3 spans 15 amino acids. Trimming removed 3 bases at V and 0 bases at J, with 13 bases between. The CDR3: CASSEGAGSSYEQYF. The DNA for the CDR3 is TGTGCCAGCAGCGAGGGGGCCGGGAGCTCCTACGAGCAGTACTTC.

This rearrangement joins TRBV10-1 to TRBJ2-2, with 12 nucleotides matching TRBD2. This CDR3 is built from 20 residues. Germline V CDR1 and CDR2: WNHNN, SYGVQD (reference sequence). After removal of 7 bases from V and 5 bases from J, the junction contained 20 bases not matched to a gene. The CDR3 protein is CASKVAGLAGKGVNTGELFF. CDR3 DNA: TGCGCCAGCAAAGTCGCCGGACTAGCGGGAAAGGGAGTTAATACCGGGGAGCTGTTTTTT.

The chain employs TRBV4-1 and TRBJ2-3; a possible D gene is TRBD1 (6 bases). V lost 3 bases to trimming and J lost 6 bases, with 19 bases between them. The CDR3 length is 16 residues. Germline CDR1 and CDR2: MGHRA and YSYEKL. The CDR3 protein is CASSQASGDRLDTQYF. The CDR3 DNA follows: TGCGCCAGCAGCCAGGCCTCAGGGGACCGCCTGGATACGCAGTATTTT.

This clone was observed once. The chain carries TRBV20-1 and TRBJ1-1; TRBD1 agrees at 7 bases. This CDR3 contains 11 residues. Germline CDR1 DFQATT, CDR2 SNEGSKA (reference sequence). Trimming removed 5 bases from V and 9 bases from J; junction bases left unmatched: 6. CDR3 protein: CSAFPGQKAFF. CDR3 coding DNA: TGCAGTGCTTTTCCGGGACAGAAAGCTTTCTTT.

This chain joins TRBV19 and TRBJ2-3; TRBD1 aligns across 8 bases. Germline CDR1 reads LNHDA; CDR2 reads SQIVND (reference sequence). The V and J ends lost 5 bases and 2 bases, in that order; junction bases with no gene match: 9. There are 16 residues in the CDR3. The CDR3 coding sequence is TGTGCCAGTAGTTCACCGGGACAGGAACTCACAGATACGCAGTATTTT. This translates into CASSSPGQELTDTQYF. The variable domain in full, with the rest retrieved from reference TRBV19 and TRBJ2-3, is DGGITQSPKYLFRKEGQNVTLSCEQNLNHDAMYWYRQDPGQGLRLIYYSQIVNDFQKGDIAEGYSVSREKKESFPLTVTSAQKNPTAFYLCASSSPGQELTDTQYFGPGTRLTVL.

V is TRBV6-2 or TRBV6-3 and J is TRBJ2-1; 7 bases are shared with TRBD2. Germline CDR1 reads MNHEY; CDR2 reads SVGEGT. The ends lost 5 bases at V and 3 bases at J; junction bases unmatched: 7. This CDR3 spans 15 amino acids. The CDR3 is CASSKLLANYNEQFF. Written as DNA, the CDR3 is TGTGCCAGCAGTAAACTACTAGCGAACTACAATGAGCAGTTCTTC.

The sample holds one count of this clone. The chain carries TRBV6-6 and TRBJ2-1; the match to TRBD2 covers 12 bases. CDR1 is MNHNY, CDR2 SVGAGI, per germline (reference sequence). The J segment lost 10 bases and the V segment lost 4 bases, leaving 8 bases of the junction unmatched. The CDR3 is made up of 15 amino acids. Here the CDR3 DNA reads TGTGCCAGCAGTTCGCTAGCGGGAGGGAGGGAGGAGCAGTTCTTC. Amino acids: CASSSLAGGREEQFF.

The chain employs TRBV4-2 and TRBJ1-2; 10 positions match TRBD1. CDR1 LGHNA and CDR2 YNFKEQ come from the germline V gene. This CDR3 comprises 16 residues. V was pared by 0 bases and J by 4 bases, with 5 bases of the junction left unmatched. CDR3: CASSQERRQGAYGYTF. CDR3 nucleotide sequence: TGTGCCAGCAGCCAAGAAAGGAGACAGGGGGCCTATGGCTACACCTTC.

The V and J genes are TRBV3-1 (or the pseudogene TRBV3-2) and TRBJ1-1; D ambiguous. CDR1 is LGHDT and CDR2 is YNNKEL in the germline V gene (reference sequence). The CDR3 extends over 15 amino acids. Trimming removed 0 bases at V and 3 bases at J, with 11 bases between. This chain's CDR3 is CASSQEGPRDTEAFF. CDR3 sequence (DNA): TGTGCCAGCAGCCAAGAGGGTCCTCGGGACACTGAAGCTTTCTTT.

The V and J genes are TRBV5-1 and TRBJ2-1; 7 nucleotides align to TRBD1. This CDR3 contains 13 residues. Germline V CDR1 and CDR2: SGHRS, YFSETQ. Trimming cost V 0 bases and J 9 bases; bases outside gene matches: 3. The CDR3 nucleotides are TGCGCCAGCAGCTTGGAAGGGGGCATTGAGCAGTTCTTC. It encodes CASSLEGGIEQFF.

The DNA for the CDR3 is TGCAGCGTGGGGGCGGGGAACCCCGGGTCTACGCAGTATTTT. This codes for CSVGAGNPGSTQYF. This chain links TRBV29-1 with TRBJ2-3; D is perhaps TRBD1 or TRBD2 (6 bases each). The CDR3 spans 14 residues. The V gene lost 6 bases and the J gene lost 8 bases, with 21 bases spanning the gap. Germline lookup yields CDR1 SQVTM and CDR2 ANQGSEA.

This chain connects TRBV7-2 to TRBJ2-5; 7 bases fit TRBD1. The germline gives CDR1 SGHTA, CDR2 FQGNSA. The CDR3 extends over 16 amino acids. V was pared by 2 bases and J by 4 bases, with 10 bases of the junction left unmatched. The CDR3 DNA follows: TGTGCCAGCAGCTTATCGTCAGGGGGTCGTAGAGAGACCCAGTACTTC. It encodes CASSLSSGGRRETQYF.

V usage is TRBV28 and J usage is TRBJ1-1, with 8 nucleotides matching TRBD1. Germline V gene data show CDR1 as MDHEN and CDR2 as SYDVKM. CDR3 size: 13 residues. V lost 5 bases, J lost 5 bases, and 4 bases stayed unmatched. Written as DNA, the CDR3 is TGTGCCAGCAGTAAACAGGGGGGGACTGAAGCTTTCTTT. As protein: CASSKQGGTEAFF.